The 17 T cell receptor beta chains in this list originate from one sample, sequenced in a study of T cells after yellow fever vaccination. In TCRdb, the 5' RACE reads were re-called with MiXCR into one record per CDR3 protein. The table has some 52,000 distinct CDR3 sequences, 5% to 8.5% seen once. The material was CD8+ T cells not binding an NS4B(214-222) dextramer, sorted from PBMCs, obtained about 41 days after the first yellow fever vaccination. These receptors were obtained from a man aged 18 to 29 who received the YFV17D yellow fever vaccine.

This clonotype has ten or more counts. The V call is TRBV7-2, the J call TRBJ2-1; TRBD2 matches at 9 bases. The V and J ends lost 5 bases and 6 bases, in that order; junction bases with no gene match: 11. The CDR3 totals 16 residues. Germline V gene lookup returns CDR1 SGHTA and CDR2 FQGNSA. The DNA for the CDR3 is TGTGCCAGCAGCAGTCTACCTGCGGGGGGGGGCAATGAGCAGTTCTTC. It yields the protein CASSSLPAGGGNEQFF.

This clonotype has a count of ten or more. V and J are TRBV7-6 and TRBJ2-3; no reliable D call. The V end was cut by 1 base, the J end by 1 base, with 3 bases between. Germline V gives CDR1 SGHVS, CDR2 FNYEAQ. The length of the CDR3 is 13 residues. CDR3 in DNA: TGTGCCAGCAGCTTAGTCGGCACAGATACGCAGTATTTT. This gives the protein CASSLVGTDTQYF.

A few counts support this clonotype. The gene calls are TRBV3-1 and TRBJ2-1; D not resolved. This CDR3 is 14 amino acids long. From germline, CDR1 is LGHDT and CDR2 YNNKEL (reference sequence). V was pared by 1 base and J by 8 bases, with 12 bases between. CDR3 sequence: CASSQVRLNDEQFF. DNA of the CDR3: TGTGCCAGCAGCCAAGTCCGTTTAAACGATGAGCAGTTCTTC.

About this clonotype: A much more abundant neighbour one base away suggests this may be a read error. The genes are TRBV29-1 and TRBJ1-2; tentatively, D is TRBD1 (5 bases). The CDR3 totals 13 residues. The V and J ends lost 6 bases and 7 bases respectively, with 18 bases between them. Germline loops: CDR1 SQVTM, CDR2 ANQGSEA. The CDR3, as DNA: TGCAGCGTGCCCTTCCCGACAGCGGTTGGCTACACCTTC. Translated: CSVPFPTAVGYTF.

This clonotype was detected ten times or more. The chain is built from TRBV4-1 and TRBJ1-1, with a possible D match to TRBD1 (6 bases). The germline CDR1 and CDR2 sequences are MGHRA and YSYEKL. There are 13 residues in the CDR3. Trimming left V 4 bases short and J 5 bases short, with 11 bases between. The CDR3 DNA reads as TGCGCCAGCAGCCGCAACAGGGAAACTGAAGCTTTCTTT. Amino acids: CASSRNRETEAFF.

This clonotype was observed once. One base away lies a much larger clone, so this may be a sequencing read error. This chain connects TRBV5-5 to TRBJ2-5; the D is unclear. The CDR3 sequence is 14 residues long. Germline V gives CDR1 SGHKS, CDR2 YYEKEE (reference sequence). The CDR3 loop reads CANSPPTGKETQYF. CDR3 in DNA: TGTGCCAACAGCCCCCCAACGGGCAAAGAGACCCAGTACTTC.

Of note for this clonotype: A much larger clone is a single base away; this may be a read error. The chain has TRBV4-2 and TRBJ1-1; D might be TRBD1 (5 bases). Germline V gene sequence: CDR1 LGHNA, CDR2 YNFKEQ. The CDR3 totals 14 residues. V was shortened by 4 bases and J by 4 bases, with 13 bases between the two germline ends. Here the CDR3 reads CASSREGLSTEAFF. The CDR3, as DNA: TGTGCCAGCAGCCGAGAGGGGCTCAGCACTGAAGCTTTCTTT.

This clonotype was detected ten times or more. This chain uses TRBV2 with TRBJ2-5; D is undetermined. Trimming pared 1 base from V and 4 bases from J, leaving 4 bases between. CDR1 is SNHLY and CDR2 is FYNNEI in the germline V gene. This CDR3 has 12 residues. In DNA form, the CDR3 reads TGTGCCAGCAGTGAAGGCGGAGAGACCCAGTACTTC. Translating it yields CASSEGGETQYF.

This clonotype was found a few times. The CDR3 sequence is CASSYLPGGYGYTF. CDR3 DNA sequence: TGTGCCAGCAGTTACCTTCCGGGGGGCTATGGCTACACCTTC. The genes are TRBV6-5 and TRBJ1-2; possible D gene TRBD1, 5 bases. CDR3 size: 14 residues. V dropped 2 bases and J dropped 4 bases, with 11 bases sitting between them. Germline CDR1 is MNHEY and CDR2 is SVGAGI.

This clonotype was recorded many times. The CDR3 DNA reads as TGCGCCAGCAGCTGGGGACAGGAGTACCAAGAGACCCAGTACTTC. This sequence encodes CASSWGQEYQETQYF. V gene TRBV4-1 combines with J gene TRBJ2-5; 8 bases match TRBD1. The germline V gene encodes CDR1 MGHRA and CDR2 YSYEKL. CDR3 length equals 15 residues. J lost 0 bases, V lost 5 bases, and 5 bases had no gene match.

At least ten counts were recorded for this clonotype. The chain joins TRBV6-5 to TRBJ2-3; maybe TRBD1 (5 bases). The V end was cut by 4 bases, the J end by 4 bases, with 12 bases between. The germline V gene encodes CDR1 MNHEY and CDR2 SVGAGI. The CDR3 extends over 14 amino acids. The CDR3 loop is CASSSPGFPDTQYF. The CDR3 coding sequence is TGTGCCAGCAGTTCTCCAGGGTTTCCAGATACGCAGTATTTT.

This rearrangement joins TRBV27 to TRBJ1-4, with TRBD1 matching 7 bases. V was clipped by 8 bases and J by 8 bases; unmatched bases: 8. The CDR3 has 13 residues. In germline, CDR1 is MNHEY, CDR2 SMNVEV (reference sequence). The CDR3 region is CASSGGIREKLFF. The CDR3, as DNA: TGTGCCAGCTCAGGGGGGATCCGAGAAAAACTGTTTTTT.

The CDR3 is CASSPPGVNTEAFF. The CDR3 DNA reads as TGTGCCAGCTCACCACCAGGGGTAAACACTGAAGCTTTCTTT. V and J are TRBV18 and TRBJ1-1; D might be TRBD1 (5 bases). This CDR3 has 14 amino acids. Looked up from germline, CDR1 is KGHSH and CDR2 is LQKENI. V was pared by 0 bases and J by 2 bases, with 7 bases between. Full variable domain (missing parts from reference TRBV18 and TRBJ1-1): NAGVMQNPRHLVRRRGQEARLRCSPMKGHSHVYWYRQLPEEGLKFMVYLQKENIIDESGMPKERFSAEFPKEGPSILRIQQVVRGDSAAYFCASSPPGVNTEAFFGQGTRLTVV.

This clonotype is medium-sized by share. One end of the junction varies from germline; a read error may be responsible. In nucleotides, the CDR3 is TGTGCCAGCAGTTTAGACAGGGTCTACACTGAAGCTTTCTTT. This gives the protein CASSLDRVYTEAFF. This rearrangement joins TRBV11-2 to TRBJ1-1; the match to TRBD1 covers 7 bases. Germline loops: CDR1 SGHAT, CDR2 FQNNGV. This CDR3 is built from 14 residues.

This clonotype was counted ten times or more. The rearrangement links TRBV28 to TRBJ1-5; possibly TRBD1 for D (5 bases). This CDR3 spans 15 amino acids. Germline V gene sequence: CDR1 MDHEN, CDR2 SYDVKM. V lost 4 bases to trimming and J lost 0 bases, with 10 bases between them. CDR3 amino acids: CASSSQGYSNQPQHF. Here the CDR3 DNA reads TGTGCCAGCAGTTCTCAGGGATATAGCAATCAGCCCCAGCATTTT. Supplemented by reference TRBV28 and TRBJ1-5, the full variable domain reads DVKVTQSSRYLVKRTGEKVFLECVQDMDHENMFWYRQDPGLGLRLIYFSYDVKMKEKGDIPEGYSVSREKKERFSLILESASTNQTSMYLCASSSQGYSNQPQHFGDGTRLSIL.

This clonotype was counted many times. The J gene is TRBJ2-7, the V gene TRBV4-1; D unresolved. This CDR3 spans 14 amino acids. V lost 0 bases and J lost 0, with 6 bases in between. Germline CDR1 and CDR2: MGHRA and YSYEKL. In nucleotides, the CDR3 is TGCGCCAGCAGCCAAGAGTGGAGCTCCTACGAGCAGTACGTC. Translated, it gives CASSQEWSSYEQYV.

At least ten counts were recorded for this clonotype. This chain links TRBV6-2 or TRBV6-3 with TRBJ2-7; D is ambiguous. Trimming stripped 5 bases from V and 0 bases from J, with 14 bases between. This CDR3 spans 15 amino acids. The germline V gene has CDR1 MNHEY and CDR2 SVGEGT. CDR3 in DNA: TGTGCCAGCAGTCTGAAGTGGGGTAGCTCCTACGAGCAGTACGTC. It encodes CASSLKWGSSYEQYV.